These T cell receptor beta chains were read from a single sample in a study of shared clonotypes between healthy human individuals. Repertoires were generated with immunoSEQ multiplex PCR, while TCRdb's copy carries only in-frame clones and drops some. The data contain about 380,000 clones, 90% to 97% of them singletons. Sequenced input: memory CD8+ T cells sorted from blood. The source of these receptors is a man in his thirties or forties in good health. Each CDR3 is given with its conserved first and last residue. Each record gives: clone size, V gene, D gene, J gene, CDR3 DNA, CDR3 protein. The D gene is left open where the match is weak. The size entry is marked missing in some rows and otherwise reads once, few, many or a size class.

>NA|TRBV11-2|NA|TRBJ2-7
TGTGCCAGCAGCTTACGGAATCAACCCTACGAGCAGTACTTC
CASSLRNQPYEQYF
>NA|TRBV19|TRBD1|TRBJ1-5
TGTGCCAGTGCCTTGACGGGACAGCACAATCAGCCCCAGCATTTT
CASALTGQHNQPQHF
>NA|TRBV6-1|TRBD2|TRBJ2-2
TGTGCCAGCAAAAGAGCGGGAGCCGGGGAGCTGTTTTTT
CASKRAGAGELFF
>NA|TRBV28|NA|TRBJ2-1
TGTGCCAGCAGCAATTACAATGAGCAGTTCTTC
CASSNYNEQFF
>NA|TRBV20-1|TRBD2|TRBJ2-1
TGCAGTGCTGCGGGGGGTATTGAGCAGTTCTTC
CSAAGGIEQFF
>NA|TRBV5-1|NA|TRBJ1-2
TGCGCCAGCAGCCTTAGGGAGGCCTATGGCTACACCTTC
CASSLREAYGYTF
>NA|TRBV29-1|NA|TRBJ2-3
TGCAGCTTTTTAGGGGGGAGGGAGGACACAGATACGCAGTATTTT
CSFLGGREDTDTQYF
>NA|TRBV6-4|NA|TRBJ2-2
TGTGCCAGCAGTGCCTCCGGGACGAACACCGGGGAGCTGTTTTTT
CASSASGTNTGELFF
>NA|TRBV5-1|TRBD2|TRBJ2-4
TGCGCCAGCAGCTTGGGATCCGGGACTAGGTTACTCATTCAGTACTTC
CASSLGSGTRLLIQYF
>NA|TRBV28|NA|TRBJ1-5
TGTGCCAGCACCAAACCGGGGGGCAATCAGCCCCAGCATTTT
CASTKPGGNQPQHF
>NA|TRBV9|TRBD1|TRBJ2-3
TGTGCCAGCAGTGCCGGGACAGGGGACACAGATACGCAGTATTTT
CASSAGTGDTDTQYF
>once|TRBV7-2|NA|TRBJ2-7
TGTGCCAGCAGCATAACCCTGGGGACTGAGATCGCCTACGAGCAGTACTTC
CASSITLGTEIAYEQYF
>NA|TRBV7-2|TRBD1|TRBJ1-1
TGTGCCAGCAGCTTACAGGGACAGAGCACTGAAGCTTTCTTT
CASSLQGQSTEAFF
>NA|TRBV5-1|TRBD1|TRBJ1-1
TGCGCCAGCAGCTACGACAGGGCATCGAACACTGAAGCTTTCTTT
CASSYDRASNTEAFF
>NA|TRBV5-1|TRBD1|TRBJ1-2
TGCGCCAGCAGCTTGGCCACCCGGGACAGGGGGGGGTTCAATGGCTACACCTTC
CASSLATRDRGGFNGYTF
>NA|TRBV6-5|NA|TRBJ2-3
TGTGCCAGCAGTTTAGCGGCTCCTAGCACAGATACGCAGTATTTT
CASSLAAPSTDTQYF
>NA|TRBV5-1|TRBD1|TRBJ1-3
TGCGCCAGCAGCGTGGAACAGGGGGCACCCTCTGGAAACACCATATATTTT
CASSVEQGAPSGNTIYF
>once|TRBV27|TRBD2|TRBJ2-7
TGTGCCAGCAGTTTGGCTAGCGGGACTTTTTACGAGCAGTACTTC
CASSLASGTFYEQYF
>once|TRBV10-1|NA|TRBJ2-2
TGCGCCAGCAGTGAAGGAGGGAGTGACACCGGGGAGCTGTTTTTT
CASSEGGSDTGELFF
>NA|TRBV5-1|NA|TRBJ2-7
TGCGCCAGCAGCTTGGAGGGCTCCTACGAGCAGTACTTC
CASSLEGSYEQYF
>once|TRBV23-1|TRBD1|TRBJ1-5
TGCGCCAGCAGTCATTCCCGGGACAGGTTATCCGCGCATTATAGCAATCAGCCCCAGCATTTT
CASSHSRDRLSAHYSNQPQHF
>NA|TRBV28|TRBD2|TRBJ2-7
TGTGCCAGCAGAACTAGCGGGAAGGGGGGTCGAGCCGAGCAGTACTTC
CASRTSGKGGRAEQYF
>NA|TRBV18|TRBD1|TRBJ2-5
TGTGCCAGCTCACCCTGGACAGGGGGGGAGACCCAGTACTTC
CASSPWTGGETQYF
>NA|TRBV19|TRBD1|TRBJ2-5
TGTGCCAGTAGTATCCGGGACAGACAAGAGACCCAGTACTTC
CASSIRDRQETQYF
>once|TRBV18|TRBD1|TRBJ1-2
TGTGCCAGCTCCCGGGACAGCCCTCCTGGTCGTAATGGCTACACCTTC
CASSRDSPPGRNGYTF
>NA|TRBV21-1|NA|TRBJ2-1
TGTGCCAGCAGTCCTAGTAACAGGGATGAGCAGTTCTTC
CASSPSNRDEQFF
>NA|TRBV6-1|NA|TRBJ1-5
TGTGCCAGCAGCTCCCGGGACCTAAATCAGCCCCAGCATTTT
CASSSRDLNQPQHF
>NA|TRBV5-1|NA|TRBJ1-3
TGCGCCAGCAGCTTGCCCCTCCCGGGGGGACCTGGAAACACCATATATTTT
CASSLPLPGGPGNTIYF
>NA|TRBV7-2|NA|TRBJ1-6
TGTGCCAGCAGCCAGGCAGTTTATAATTCACCCCTCCACTTT
CASSQAVYNSPLHF
>NA|TRBV29-1|TRBD2|TRBJ2-1
TGCAGCGTTGAAGATCTCGGTTTATCTCCGCGGGGGTACTACAATGAGCAGTTCTTC
CSVEDLGLSPRGYYNEQFF
>NA|TRBV2|NA|TRBJ1-5
TGTGCCAGCAGGGCAGGGTTGGGACAGCCCCAGCATTTT
CASRAGLGQPQHF
>NA|TRBV11-2|NA|TRBJ2-7
TGTGCCAGCAGCGGGGGGACGGGCTCCTACGAGCAGTACTTC
CASSGGTGSYEQYF
>NA|TRBV6-1|NA|TRBJ2-5
TGTGCCAGCAGTGAGTCGGCGAAGACCCAGTACTTC
CASSESAKTQYF
>NA|TRBV7-8|TRBD2|TRBJ2-3
TGTGCCAGCAGCTTAAGTAGCGGGAGGACAGATACGCAGTATTTT
CASSLSSGRTDTQYF
>once|TRBV6-4|TRBD2|TRBJ2-2
TGTGCCAGCAGTGACTTAAGGACTAGCGGGAGGAACACCGGGGAGCTGTTTTTT
CASSDLRTSGRNTGELFF
>NA|TRBV30|NA|TRBJ2-1
TGTGCCTGGTCAGGGCTAGCGAATGAGCAGTTCTTC
CAWSGLANEQFF
>NA|TRBV7-6|TRBD1|TRBJ2-3
TGTGCCAGCAGCTCCCGACAGGGGGCGGAGGATACGCAGTATTTT
CASSSRQGAEDTQYF
>NA|TRBV11-1|NA|TRBJ2-5
TGTGCCAGCAGCTCGATAGCGATACAAGAGACCCAGTACTTC
CASSSIAIQETQYF
>NA|TRBV6-1|TRBD2|TRBJ2-7
TGTGCCAGCAGAGAGCAGGGACTAGTCTCTTACGAGCAGTACTTC
CASREQGLVSYEQYF
>NA|TRBV5-1|NA|TRBJ2-5
TGCGCCAGCAGCTTGGCCGGAAGCGGAGAGACCCAGTACTTC
CASSLAGSGETQYF
>NA|TRBV28|NA|TRBJ1-2
TGTGCCAGCAGTTTATGTTGTGGTGGGTATGGCTACACCTTC
CASSLCCGGYGYTF
>NA|TRBV5-1|NA|TRBJ2-1
TGCGCCAGCAGCTTAGCGGCTGAGCAGTTCTTC
CASSLAAEQFF
>NA|TRBV9|TRBD1|TRBJ2-3
TGTGCCAGCAGCGTACCAAGGGGGACAGCTAGCACAGATACGCAGTATTTT
CASSVPRGTASTDTQYF
>NA|TRBV4-1|NA|TRBJ1-5
TGCGCCAGCAGCCAAGATCCCCAGGCAGGGCAGCCCCAGCATTTT
CASSQDPQAGQPQHF
>NA|TRBV14|NA|TRBJ1-6
TGTGCCAGCAGCCAAGATTTAACGTATTCACCCCTCCACTTT
CASSQDLTYSPLHF
>NA|TRBV5-4|TRBD1|TRBJ1-4
TGTGCCAGCAGCACAAACAGGGGGCAAGCAGGAAAACTGTTTTTT
CASSTNRGQAGKLFF
>NA|TRBV4-1|TRBD2|TRBJ2-5
TGCGCCAGCAGCCAAGTCTATGGGGGCGGGAGGTTCCAAGAGACCCAGTACTTC
CASSQVYGGGRFQETQYF
>NA|TRBV28|NA|TRBJ2-7
TGTGCCAGCAGTTTGACGAGGAGACCCTACGAGCAGTACTTC
CASSLTRRPYEQYF
>NA|TRBV7-9|NA|TRBJ1-1
TGTGCCAGCAGCTTAGACGGTAATGAAGCTTTCTTT
CASSLDGNEAFF
>NA|TRBV5-6|NA|TRBJ1-1
TGTGCCAGCAGCTTACGACCCCGGGACAACACTGAAGCTTTCTTT
CASSLRPRDNTEAFF
>NA|TRBV7-9|NA|TRBJ2-1
TGTGCCAGCAGCTTAATGAGGGGTGGGGAGCAGTTCTTC
CASSLMRGGEQFF
>NA|TRBV5-1|TRBD2|TRBJ2-1
TGCGCCAGCAGCTTGGCGATAGCGGGGTACAATGAGCAGTTCTTC
CASSLAIAGYNEQFF